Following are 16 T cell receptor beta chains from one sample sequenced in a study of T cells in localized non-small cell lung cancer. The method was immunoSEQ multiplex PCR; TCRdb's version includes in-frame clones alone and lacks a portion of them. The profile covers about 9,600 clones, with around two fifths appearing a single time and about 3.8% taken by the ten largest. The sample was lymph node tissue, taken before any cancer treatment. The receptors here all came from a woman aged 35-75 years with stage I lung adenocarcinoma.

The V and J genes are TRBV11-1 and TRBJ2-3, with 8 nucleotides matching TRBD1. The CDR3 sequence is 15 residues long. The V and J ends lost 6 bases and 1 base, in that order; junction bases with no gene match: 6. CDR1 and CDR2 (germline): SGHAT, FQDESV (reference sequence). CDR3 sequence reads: CASSQDRVGTDTQYF. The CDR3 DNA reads TGTGCCAGCAGTCAGGACAGGGTAGGCACAGATACGCAGTATTTT.

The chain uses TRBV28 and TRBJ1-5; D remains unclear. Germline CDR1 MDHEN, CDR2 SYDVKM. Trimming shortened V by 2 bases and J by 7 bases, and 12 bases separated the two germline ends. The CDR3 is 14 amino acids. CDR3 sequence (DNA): TGTGCCAGCAGTTTACGGGGTTGGAGGCAGCCCCAGCATTTT. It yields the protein CASSLRGWRQPQHF.

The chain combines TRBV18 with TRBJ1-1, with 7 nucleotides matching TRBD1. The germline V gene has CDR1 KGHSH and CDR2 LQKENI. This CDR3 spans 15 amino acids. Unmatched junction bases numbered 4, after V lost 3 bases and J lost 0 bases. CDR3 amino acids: CASSPPGQMNTEAFF. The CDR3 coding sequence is TGTGCCAGCTCACCCCCGGGACAGATGAACACTGAAGCTTTCTTT.

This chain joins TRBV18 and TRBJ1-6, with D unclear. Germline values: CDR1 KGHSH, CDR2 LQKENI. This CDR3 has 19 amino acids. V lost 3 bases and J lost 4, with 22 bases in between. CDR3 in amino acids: CASSPLSPVPKRYNSPLHF. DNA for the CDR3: TGTGCCAGCTCACCTCTATCTCCCGTACCGAAGCGGTATAATTCACCCCTCCACTTT.

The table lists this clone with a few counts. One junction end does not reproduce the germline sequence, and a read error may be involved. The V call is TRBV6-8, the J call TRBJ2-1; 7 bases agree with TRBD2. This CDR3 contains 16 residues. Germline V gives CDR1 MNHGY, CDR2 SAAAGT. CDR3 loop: CAISAEGLRVPNEQFF. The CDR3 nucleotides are TGTGCCATCAGTGCGGAGGGACTAAGGGTACCAAATGAGCAGTTCTTC.

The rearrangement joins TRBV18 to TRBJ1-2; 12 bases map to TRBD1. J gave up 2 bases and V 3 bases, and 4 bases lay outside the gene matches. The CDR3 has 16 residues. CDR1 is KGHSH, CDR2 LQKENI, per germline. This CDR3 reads CASSPGQGALNYGYTF. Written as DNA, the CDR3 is TGTGCCAGCTCACCGGGACAGGGGGCATTGAACTATGGCTACACCTTC.

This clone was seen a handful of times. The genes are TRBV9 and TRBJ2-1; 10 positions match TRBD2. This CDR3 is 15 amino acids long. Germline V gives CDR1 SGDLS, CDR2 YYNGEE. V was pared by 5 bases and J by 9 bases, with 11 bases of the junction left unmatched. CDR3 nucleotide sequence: TGTGCCAGCAGTGCAACTAGCGGGGCCTCCCCTGAGCAGTTCTTC. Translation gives CASSATSGASPEQFF.

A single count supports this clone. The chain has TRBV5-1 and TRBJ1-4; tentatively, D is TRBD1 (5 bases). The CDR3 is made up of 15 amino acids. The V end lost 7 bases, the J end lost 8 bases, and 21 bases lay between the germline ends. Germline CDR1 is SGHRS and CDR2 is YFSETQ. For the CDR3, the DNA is TGCGCCAGCGGAATCACGGGAGGGGTTAGGGAAAAACTGTTTTTT. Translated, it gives CASGITGGVREKLFF.

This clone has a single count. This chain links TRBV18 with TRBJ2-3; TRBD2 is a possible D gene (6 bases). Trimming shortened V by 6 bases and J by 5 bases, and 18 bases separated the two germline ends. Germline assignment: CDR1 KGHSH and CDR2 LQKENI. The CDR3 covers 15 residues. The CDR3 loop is CASSYGGGRGDTQYF. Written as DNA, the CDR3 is TGTGCCAGCTCTTACGGCGGCGGGCGGGGAGATACGCAGTATTTT.

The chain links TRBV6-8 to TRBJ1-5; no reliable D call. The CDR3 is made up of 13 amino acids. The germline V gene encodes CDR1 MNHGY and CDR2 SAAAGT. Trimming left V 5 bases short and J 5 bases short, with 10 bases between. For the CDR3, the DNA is TGTGCCAGCAGTGAGTCTGGGTATCAGCCCCAGCATTTT. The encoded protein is CASSESGYQPQHF.

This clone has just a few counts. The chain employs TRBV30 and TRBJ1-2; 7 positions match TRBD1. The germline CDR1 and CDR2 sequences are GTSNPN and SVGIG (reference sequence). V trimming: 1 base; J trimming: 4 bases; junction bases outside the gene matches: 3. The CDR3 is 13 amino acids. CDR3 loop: CAWSAAGGYGYTF. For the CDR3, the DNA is TGTGCCTGGAGTGCAGCAGGGGGCTATGGCTACACCTTC.

In nucleotides, the CDR3 is TGTGCCAGCTCACCACCTTTCCAGTTAGCCAAAAACATTCAGTACTTC. It is translated as CASSPPFQLAKNIQYF. J is TRBJ2-4 and V is TRBV18; D remains ambiguous. V was clipped by 0 bases and J by 0 bases, with 9 bases between them. The CDR3 is made up of 16 amino acids. Germline CDR1 reads KGHSH; CDR2 reads LQKENI.

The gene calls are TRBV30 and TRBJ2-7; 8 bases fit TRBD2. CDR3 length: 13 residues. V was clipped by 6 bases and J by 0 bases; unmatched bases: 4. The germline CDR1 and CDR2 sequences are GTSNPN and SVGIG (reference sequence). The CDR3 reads CACRGGSSYEQYF. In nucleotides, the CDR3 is TGTGCCTGTCGCGGGGGGTCCTCCTACGAGCAGTACTTC.

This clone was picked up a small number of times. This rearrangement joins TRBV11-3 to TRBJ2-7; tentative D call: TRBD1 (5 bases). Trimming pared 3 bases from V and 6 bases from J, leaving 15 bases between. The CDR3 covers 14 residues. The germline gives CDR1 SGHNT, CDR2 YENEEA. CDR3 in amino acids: CASSFPPPRGEQYF. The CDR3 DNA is TGTGCCAGCAGCTTCCCCCCCCCTAGGGGCGAGCAGTACTTC.

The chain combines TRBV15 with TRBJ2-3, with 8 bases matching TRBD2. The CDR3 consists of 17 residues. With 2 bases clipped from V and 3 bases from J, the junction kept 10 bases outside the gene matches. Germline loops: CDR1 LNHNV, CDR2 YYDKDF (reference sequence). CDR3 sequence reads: CATSRSIAGTPTDTQYF. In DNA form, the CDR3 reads TGTGCCACCAGCAGATCCATAGCGGGGACGCCAACAGATACGCAGTATTTT.

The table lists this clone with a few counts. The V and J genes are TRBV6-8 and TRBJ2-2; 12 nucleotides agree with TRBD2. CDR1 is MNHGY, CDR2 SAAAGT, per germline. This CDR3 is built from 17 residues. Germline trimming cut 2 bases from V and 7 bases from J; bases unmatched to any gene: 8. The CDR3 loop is CASSYVLAGGPSGELFF. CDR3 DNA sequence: TGTGCCAGCAGTTACGTGCTAGCGGGGGGGCCTAGCGGGGAGCTGTTTTTT.